Below, 17 T cell receptor beta chains from the same sample are listed, as sequenced in a study of blood T cell repertoires in COVID-19. TCRdb keeps only in-frame clones here, not all; method: immunoSEQ multiplex PCR. The sample comprises some 140,000 clones, 70% to 85% of which are singletons, and roughly 0.6% rests with the top ten. Sequencing used peripheral blood. The receptors shown here come from a man aged 60 to 75 with COVID-19, enrolled during active disease.

The chain employs TRBV10-3 and TRBJ2-5; 7 nucleotides align to TRBD1. With V trimmed by 2 bases and J by 4 bases, 7 bases remained unmatched. The CDR3 loop spans 15 amino acids. Germline V gene sequence: CDR1 ENHRY, CDR2 SYGVKD. The CDR3 region has the DNA TGTGCCATCAGTGAGCTGACAGGGATAGGAGAGACCCAGTACTTC. Its protein is CAISELTGIGETQYF.

The chain combines TRBV10-3 with TRBJ2-1; 9 bases fit TRBD2. This CDR3 region has 14 residues. Germline CDR1 and CDR2: ENHRY and SYGVKD. Trimming removed 7 bases from V and 3 bases from J; junction bases left unmatched: 4. CDR3 sequence reads: CAITGTSFYNEQFF. CDR3 in DNA: TGTGCCATCACCGGGACTAGCTTCTACAATGAGCAGTTCTTC.

V and J are TRBV6-2 or TRBV6-3 and TRBJ1-6, with D hard to call. The CDR3 has 17 amino acids. Germline values: CDR1 MNHEY, CDR2 SVGEGT. V lost 0 bases, J lost 7 bases, and 16 bases lay in between. This chain's CDR3 is CASSYSSKGVKNSPLHF. The CDR3 nucleotides are TGTGCCAGCAGTTACTCGAGTAAAGGAGTCAAGAATTCACCCCTCCACTTT.

The V and J genes are TRBV5-1 and TRBJ1-1, with TRBD1 identical over 8 bases. CDR3 length: 17 amino acids. Per germline, CDR1 SGHRS and CDR2 YFSETQ. Unmatched junction bases numbered 11, after V lost 1 base and J lost 3 bases. The CDR3 nucleotides read TGCGCCAGCAGCTTGAGGGGACAGGTGACCAGCTACACTGAAGCTTTCTTT. Protein: CASSLRGQVTSYTEAFF. The complete variable domain, with remaining parts taken from reference TRBV5-1 and TRBJ1-1, reads KAGVTQTPRYLIKTRGQQVTLSCSPISGHRSVSWYQQTPGQGLQFLFEYFSETQRNKGNFPGRFSGRQFSNSRSEMNVSTLELGDSALYLCASSLRGQVTSYTEAFFGQGTRLTVV.

Details on this clone: The same CDR3 can be traced to other DNA sequences in this sample. J is TRBJ1-1 and V is TRBV6-5, with a weak D call TRBD1 (6 bases). Per the germline V gene, CDR1 is MNHEY and CDR2 is SVGAGI. CDR3 length equals 13 residues. V gave up 2 bases and J gave up 2 bases, with 6 bases separating them. The CDR3: CASSYGTNTEAFF. CDR3 sequence (DNA): TGTGCCAGCAGTTACGGGACAAACACTGAAGCTTTCTTT.

V usage is TRBV28 and J usage is TRBJ1-6, with 12 bases lining up with TRBD1. Germline-derived CDR1 and CDR2 are MDHEN and SYDVKM. The CDR3 is 17 residues long. Trimming took 4 bases from V and 10 from J; bases not matched to a gene: 11. The CDR3 is CASSSMGQGAQKSPLHF. For the CDR3, the DNA is TGTGCCAGCAGTTCTATGGGACAGGGGGCGCAAAAGTCACCCCTCCACTTT.

The chain carries TRBV18 and TRBJ1-1; D possibly corresponds to TRBD1 (6 bases). V gave up 2 bases and J gave up 3 bases, with 16 bases separating them. Germline CDR1 and CDR2: KGHSH and LQKENI. The CDR3 runs to 16 residues. CDR3 protein: CASSPIAGDMDTEAFF. The CDR3 DNA sequence: TGTGCCAGCTCACCAATCGCGGGGGACATGGACACTGAAGCTTTCTTT.

The V and J genes are TRBV7-6 and TRBJ2-1, with TRBD2 matching 12 bases. From germline, CDR1 is SGHVS and CDR2 FNYEAQ. The CDR3 spans 17 residues. Trimming cost V 2 bases and J 7 bases; bases outside gene matches: 9. The CDR3 protein is CASSLLASGGAINEQFF. CDR3 coding DNA: TGTGCCAGCAGCTTACTAGCTAGCGGGGGGGCAATAAATGAGCAGTTCTTC.

This clone is a singleton in its sample. Additional DNA sequences in this sample encode the identical CDR3. The chain couples TRBV7-9 to TRBJ2-1; 7 bases align to TRBD2. CDR1 and CDR2 (germline): SEHNR, FQNEAQ (reference sequence). V shed 3 bases, J shed 2 bases, and the junction held 4 bases outside the gene matches. This CDR3 has 15 amino acids. The CDR3 DNA reads TGTGCCAGCAGCTTGAGCGGGGAACCCTACAATGAGCAGTTCTTC. As protein: CASSLSGEPYNEQFF. Filled out from reference TRBV7-9 and TRBJ2-1, the complete variable domain reads DTGVSQNPRHKITKRGQNVTFRCDPISEHNRLYWYRQTLGQGPEFLTYFQNEAQLEKSRLLSDRFSAERPKGSFSTLEIQRTEQGDSAMYLCASSLSGEPYNEQFFGPGTRLTVL.

This chain joins TRBV3-1 (or the pseudogene TRBV3-2) and TRBJ2-1; no clear D gene. CDR1 LGHDT and CDR2 YNNKEL come from the germline V gene (reference sequence). V was pared by 5 bases and J by 9 bases, with 14 bases between. The CDR3 loop spans 13 amino acids. CDR3 loop: CASSSTNAPEQFF. The CDR3 DNA reads as TGTGCCAGCAGCTCGACAAACGCTCCTGAGCAGTTCTTC.

The chain joins TRBV19 to TRBJ1-2; D might be TRBD1 (5 bases). CDR1 and CDR2 from the germline V gene are LNHDA and SQIVND (reference sequence). CDR3 length: 14 amino acids. Trimming took off 3 bases at V and 0 bases at J, with 8 bases between the two ends. The CDR3 loop is CASSMGGANYGYTF. CDR3 nucleotide sequence: TGTGCCAGTAGTATGGGAGGGGCTAACTATGGCTACACCTTC.

The chain uses TRBV7-2 and TRBJ2-5; 10 bases agree with TRBD2. Germline V gene data show CDR1 as SGHTA and CDR2 as FQGNSA. This CDR3 region has 17 residues. The ends lost 4 bases at V and 1 base at J; junction bases unmatched: 9. The CDR3 is CASSSGRTSGVQETQYF. The CDR3 DNA is TGTGCCAGCAGCTCGGGGAGGACTAGCGGAGTCCAAGAGACCCAGTACTTC.

The rearrangement joins TRBV4-3 to TRBJ1-2, with 7 bases aligning to TRBD1. The germline V gene encodes CDR1 LGHNA and CDR2 YSLEER. This CDR3 region has 17 residues. J gave up 5 bases and V 2 bases, and 14 bases lay outside the gene matches. CDR3 nucleotides: TGCGCCAGCAGCCAATCCGCGGGACAGCTCTCTAGATATGGCTACACCTTC. It yields the protein CASSQSAGQLSRYGYTF.

This sequence joins TRBV18 and TRBJ1-1; no clear D gene. Germline CDR1 is KGHSH and CDR2 is LQKENI. The CDR3 loop spans 14 amino acids. The germline V and J ends were trimmed by 3 bases and 6 bases, with 14 bases remaining between them. CDR3: CASSPRVIQSEAFF. In DNA form, the CDR3 reads TGTGCCAGCTCACCGAGGGTGATTCAATCTGAAGCTTTCTTT.

The chain combines TRBV3-1 (or the pseudogene TRBV3-2) with TRBJ2-7; TRBD2 matches at 9 bases. V was clipped by 4 bases and J by 5 bases; unmatched bases: 12. Germline lookup yields CDR1 LGHDT and CDR2 YNNKEL (reference sequence). CDR3 size: 16 residues. In DNA form, the CDR3 reads TGTGCCAGCAGCCCCTTAGCGGGAGCCACCCCCCACGAGCAGTACTTC. Amino acid sequence: CASSPLAGATPHEQYF.

The rearrangement uses TRBV9 and TRBJ1-3; 8 bases agree with TRBD1. V lost 0 bases to trimming and J lost 4 bases; unmatched junction nucleotides: 6. Germline V gene data show CDR1 as SGDLS and CDR2 as YYNGEE. This CDR3 is 16 amino acids long. CDR3 in amino acids: CASSVDRDRPGNTIYF. CDR3 nucleotides: TGTGCCAGCAGCGTAGACAGGGACAGGCCGGGAAACACCATATATTTT.

The chain links TRBV5-1 to TRBJ2-1, with D perhaps matching TRBD2 (6 bases). CDR3 length: 15 residues. Germline CDR1 is SGHRS and CDR2 is YFSETQ. The V end was cut by 3 bases, the J end by 5 bases, with 15 bases between. The CDR3 DNA sequence: TGCGCCAGCAGCTCGGTGGTCGGGAGTAACAATGAGCAGTTCTTC. It translates to CASSSVVGSNNEQFF. The whole variable domain, filled in from reference TRBV5-1 and TRBJ2-1, reads KAGVTQTPRYLIKTRGQQVTLSCSPISGHRSVSWYQQTPGQGLQFLFEYFSETQRNKGNFPGRFSGRQFSNSRSEMNVSTLELGDSALYLCASSSVVGSNNEQFFGPGTRLTVL.